This TCR beta chain appears in the sequencing data of a study of T cell responses to AZD1222 COVID-19 vaccine. Across the study: Second-dose timings of about 4 or about 12 weeks were pooled.

This clone was picked up one time. The germline gives CDR1 GTSNPN, CDR2 SVGIG (reference sequence). The CDR3 length is 16 residues. Trimming removed 5 bases from V and 5 bases from J; junction bases left unmatched: 17. Only in-frame clones appear in the TCRdb table, and some are missing; sequencing was by immunoSEQ multiplex PCR. The profile covers about 120,000 clones, with 80% to 90% appearing a single time and 10% taken by the ten largest. The source of this sequence is an adult in good health. V is TRBV30 and J is TRBJ1-1; 7 nucleotides line up with TRBD1. Material: peripheral blood, obtained on day 0 of AZD1222 vaccination. The CDR3 reads CAWGPLPVTGRTEAFF. DNA for the CDR3: TGTGCCTGGGGGCCTCTACCCGTGACAGGGCGAACTGAAGCTTTCTTT.